Shown below are 17 T cell receptor beta chains from a single sample sequenced in a study of human T cells and chemical hapten exposure. MiXCR was run by TCRdb on the RACE reads, yielding one entry per CDR3 protein. The sample lists 150,000 to 200,000 distinct CDR3 sequences; nearly 30% were seen once. Time point: pre-sensitization, week 0. The treatment: therapeutic diphenylcyclopropenone sensitization with weekly scalp DPC. Sequenced here: whole blood, sampled in connection with sensitization to the hapten diphenylcyclopropenone (DPC). These receptors were collected from a woman aged 25 to 39 with alopecia areata. Some clones in this sample may be carry-over from other donors' samples.

This rearrangement joins TRBV6-2 or TRBV6-3 to TRBJ1-6, with 8 bases that match TRBD1. The CDR3 length is 18 residues. CDR1 MNHEY and CDR2 SVGEGT come from the germline V gene. V was pared by 0 bases and J by 9 bases, with 13 bases of the junction left unmatched. The CDR3 sequence is CASSYSIAYTGGGSPLHF. The CDR3 coding sequence is TGTGCCAGCAGTTACTCGATTGCCTACACAGGGGGTGGTTCACCCCTCCACTTT.

This rearrangement joins TRBV28 to TRBJ2-5, with unresolved D. The CDR3 has 12 residues. Trimming pared 3 bases from V and 5 bases from J, leaving 7 bases between. Germline V CDR1 and CDR2: MDHEN, SYDVKM. The CDR3 is CASSFRAETQYF. The CDR3 DNA is TGTGCCAGCAGTTTTCGAGCCGAGACCCAGTACTTC.

The chain is built from TRBV9 and TRBJ2-1, with D unclear. The V and J ends lost 3 bases and 5 bases respectively, with 12 bases between them. Germline V CDR1 and CDR2: SGDLS, YYNGEE. The CDR3 length is 14 residues. CDR3 in DNA: TGTGCCAGCAGCGGGGGAACACTCAACAATGAGCAGTTCTTC. The encoded protein is CASSGGTLNNEQFF.

This clonotype was detected a few times. This chain connects TRBV20-1 to TRBJ2-3; unclear D gene. The CDR3 is 14 amino acids. V was shortened by 2 bases and J by 1 base, with 10 bases between the two germline ends. CDR1 and CDR2 from the germline V gene are DFQATT and SNEGSKA (reference sequence). The CDR3 nucleotides read TGCAGTGCTAGACTCGCGGTAGGCACAGATACGCAGTATTTT. This translates into CSARLAVGTDTQYF.

The chain is built from TRBV7-3 and TRBJ2-3; 9 bases line up with TRBD1. CDR3 length: 16 residues. Per the germline V gene, CDR1 is SGHTA and CDR2 is FQGTGA. Germline trimming cut 0 bases from V and 3 bases from J; bases unmatched to any gene: 4. The CDR3 DNA reads TGTGCCAGCAGCTTAACGATCGACAGGGGGACAGATACGCAGTATTTT. As protein: CASSLTIDRGTDTQYF.

This clonotype has more than one count but fewer than ten. The V and J genes are TRBV9 and TRBJ1-2; 8 bases match TRBD1. The CDR3 spans 12 residues. CDR1 is SGDLS, CDR2 YYNGEE, per germline. Trimming cost V 4 bases and J 8 bases; bases outside gene matches: 4. This CDR3 reads CASSPWTGGYTF. The CDR3 DNA reads as TGTGCCAGCAGCCCATGGACAGGGGGCTACACCTTC.

The chain is built from TRBV20-1 and TRBJ2-2, with 11 bases identical to TRBD2. The CDR3 is made up of 16 amino acids. CDR1 is DFQATT, CDR2 SNEGSKA, per germline (reference sequence). The V gene end was trimmed by 0 bases and the J gene end by 3 bases; junction bases not matched to a gene: 3. The CDR3 spells CSARDSGGADTGELFF. The CDR3 DNA reads TGCAGTGCTAGAGATAGCGGGGGGGCGGACACCGGGGAGCTGTTTTTT.

This clonotype was counted only a few times. The rearrangement links TRBV28 to TRBJ2-7; possibly TRBD1 for D (6 bases). The V gene lost 7 bases and the J gene lost 10 bases, with 20 bases spanning the gap. The CDR3 sequence is 13 residues long. Germline CDR1 is MDHEN and CDR2 is SYDVKM. The chain's CDR3 is CASTTQGIRDQYF. The CDR3 DNA sequence: TGTGCCAGCACCACCCAGGGGATAAGGGACCAGTACTTC.

The V call is TRBV2, the J call TRBJ2-2; 7 nucleotides align to TRBD2. CDR3 size: 15 residues. J gave up 3 bases and V 4 bases, and 5 bases lay outside the gene matches. From germline, CDR1 is SNHLY and CDR2 FYNNEI. CDR3 in amino acids: CASSVNGRHTGELFF. The CDR3 DNA is TGTGCCAGCAGTGTGAACGGGAGGCACACCGGGGAGCTGTTTTTT.

V is TRBV3-1 and J is TRBJ2-5; 8 nucleotides agree with TRBD2. The CDR3 runs 16 residues. The germline V gene encodes CDR1 LGHDT and CDR2 YNNKEL (reference sequence). Trimming cost V 1 base and J 1 base; bases outside gene matches: 5. The CDR3 DNA sequence: TGTGCCAGCAGCCAAGTTTTTGCGGGGGGCCAAGAGACCCAGTACTTC. Translating it yields CASSQVFAGGQETQYF.

V is TRBV6-2 or TRBV6-3 and J is TRBJ2-5; 11 bases fit TRBD1. The CDR3 loop spans 15 amino acids. The V gene's germline CDR1 is MNHEY and CDR2 SVGEGT. V was clipped by 3 bases and J by 5 bases; unmatched bases: 5. CDR3 DNA sequence: TGTGCCAGCAGTTATAGGACAGGGGGCTGGGAGACCCAGTACTTC. Translating gives CASSYRTGGWETQYF.

The chain employs TRBV4-2 and TRBJ1-6; D gene uncertain. V shed 4 bases and J shed 7 bases, with 8 bases lying between them. In germline, CDR1 is LGHNA, CDR2 YNFKEQ. CDR3 length: 13 residues. CDR3 protein: CASSLSSNSPLHF. The CDR3 region has the DNA TGTGCCAGCAGCCTCTCATCAAATTCACCCCTCCACTTT.

This chain uses TRBV29-1 with TRBJ2-2; D is perhaps TRBD1 (5 bases). Deletions cut 4 bases from V and 5 bases from J, with 8 bases between. Germline V CDR1 and CDR2: SQVTM, ANQGSEA. The CDR3 length is 12 residues. In nucleotides, the CDR3 is TGCAGCGTTGTCAGGGTTACCGGGGAGCTGTTTTTT. Translating it yields CSVVRVTGELFF.

The table lists this clonotype with a few counts. The chain has TRBV10-2 and TRBJ2-5; tentatively, D is TRBD2 (5 bases). This CDR3 spans 13 amino acids. CDR1 and CDR2 from the germline V gene are WSHSY and SAAADI. The V end lost 4 bases, the J end lost 2 bases, and 8 bases lay between the germline ends. CDR3 protein: CASSGGWQETQYF. CDR3 in DNA: TGCGCCAGCAGTGGAGGGTGGCAAGAGACCCAGTACTTC.

V and J are TRBV6-2 or TRBV6-3 and TRBJ2-3; TRBD2 aligns across 9 bases. The CDR3 is made up of 16 amino acids. The V segment lost 7 bases and the J segment 3 bases; nucleotides outside the gene matches: 11. Per germline, CDR1 MNHEY and CDR2 SVGEGT. In nucleotides, the CDR3 is TGTGCCAGCAACCCCCTTGCGGGGGGGTGGACAGATACGCAGTATTTT. Translation gives CASNPLAGGWTDTQYF.

The V gene is TRBV5-1, the J gene TRBJ2-7, with 8 bases identical to TRBD1. The CDR3 is 16 residues long. The V segment lost 3 bases and the J segment 3 bases; nucleotides outside the gene matches: 11. Germline-derived CDR1 and CDR2 are SGHRS and YFSETQ. The CDR3 DNA is TGCGCCAGCAGCTGGAAAACCGGGACAGGAGGCTACGAGCAGTACTTC. Amino acids: CASSWKTGTGGYEQYF.

This clonotype turned up a few times. DNA of the CDR3: TGTGCCAGCAGGGGGCTGAGTAGGTCCTACAATGAGCAGTTCTTC. It codes for CASRGLSRSYNEQFF. The chain recombines TRBV4-2 with TRBJ2-1; TRBD1 is a possible D gene (5 bases). V lost 6 bases and J lost 1, with 13 bases in between. The CDR3 has 15 residues. Germline V gene data show CDR1 as LGHNA and CDR2 as YNFKEQ.